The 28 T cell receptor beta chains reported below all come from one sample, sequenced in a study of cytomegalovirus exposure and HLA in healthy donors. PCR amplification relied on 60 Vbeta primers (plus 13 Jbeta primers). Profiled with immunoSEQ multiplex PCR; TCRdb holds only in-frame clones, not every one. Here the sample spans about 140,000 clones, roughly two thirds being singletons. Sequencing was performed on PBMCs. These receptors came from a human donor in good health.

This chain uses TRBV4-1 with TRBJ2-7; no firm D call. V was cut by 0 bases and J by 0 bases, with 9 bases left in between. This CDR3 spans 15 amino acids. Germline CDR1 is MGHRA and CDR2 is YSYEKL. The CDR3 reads CASSQDPGLSYEQYF. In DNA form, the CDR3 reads TGCGCCAGCAGCCAAGATCCAGGCCTCTCCTACGAGCAGTACTTC.

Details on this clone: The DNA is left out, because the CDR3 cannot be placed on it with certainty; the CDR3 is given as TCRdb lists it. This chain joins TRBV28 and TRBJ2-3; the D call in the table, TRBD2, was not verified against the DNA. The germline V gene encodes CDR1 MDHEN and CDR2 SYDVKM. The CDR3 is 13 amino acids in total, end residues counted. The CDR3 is CATLAQAGGTQYF.

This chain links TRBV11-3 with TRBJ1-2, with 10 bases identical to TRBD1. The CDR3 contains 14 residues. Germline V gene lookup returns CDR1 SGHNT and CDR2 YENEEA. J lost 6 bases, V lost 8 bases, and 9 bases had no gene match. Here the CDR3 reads CASGYRDRGNGYTF. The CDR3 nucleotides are TGTGCCAGCGGCTACCGGGACAGGGGTAATGGCTACACCTTC.

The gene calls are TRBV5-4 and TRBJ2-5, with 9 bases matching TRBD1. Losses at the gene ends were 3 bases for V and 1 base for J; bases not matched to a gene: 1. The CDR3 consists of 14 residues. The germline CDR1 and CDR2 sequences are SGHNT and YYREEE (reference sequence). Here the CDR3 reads CASSSDRGQETQYF. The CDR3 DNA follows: TGTGCCAGCAGCTCGGACAGGGGCCAAGAGACCCAGTACTTC.

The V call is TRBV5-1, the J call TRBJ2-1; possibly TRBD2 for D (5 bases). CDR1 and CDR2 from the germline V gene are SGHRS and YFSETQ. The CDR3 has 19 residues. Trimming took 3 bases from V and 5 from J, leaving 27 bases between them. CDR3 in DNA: TGCGCCAGCAGCTCACGCAGTACCGGGTTATATGGGAGACACAATGAGCAGTTCTTC. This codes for CASSSRSTGLYGRHNEQFF.

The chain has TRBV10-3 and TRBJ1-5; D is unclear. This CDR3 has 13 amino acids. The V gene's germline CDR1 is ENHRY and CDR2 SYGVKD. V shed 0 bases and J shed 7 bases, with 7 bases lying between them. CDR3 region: CAISESPRQPQHF. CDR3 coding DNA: TGTGCCATCAGTGAGTCGCCCCGGCAGCCCCAGCATTTT.

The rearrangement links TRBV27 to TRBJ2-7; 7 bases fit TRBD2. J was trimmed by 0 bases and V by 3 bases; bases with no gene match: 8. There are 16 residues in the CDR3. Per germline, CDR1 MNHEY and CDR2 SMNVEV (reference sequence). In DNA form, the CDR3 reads TGTGCCAGCAGTTTGAGTGCGGGGGACCGCTCCTACGAGCAGTACTTC. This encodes CASSLSAGDRSYEQYF.

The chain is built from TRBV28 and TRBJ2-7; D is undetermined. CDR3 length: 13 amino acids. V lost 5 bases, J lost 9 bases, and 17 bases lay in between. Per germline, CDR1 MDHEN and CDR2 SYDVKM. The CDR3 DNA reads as TGTGCCAGCAGTAGCGATCACGCGCAAGTGCAGTACTTC. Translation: CASSSDHAQVQYF.

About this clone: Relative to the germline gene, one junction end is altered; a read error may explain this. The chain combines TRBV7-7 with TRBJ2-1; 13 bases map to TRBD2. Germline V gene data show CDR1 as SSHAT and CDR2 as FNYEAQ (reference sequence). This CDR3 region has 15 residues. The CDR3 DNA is TGTGCTAGCAGCGCCACTAGCGGGGGGGCGGTTGAGCAGTTCTTC. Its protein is CASSATSGGAVEQFF.

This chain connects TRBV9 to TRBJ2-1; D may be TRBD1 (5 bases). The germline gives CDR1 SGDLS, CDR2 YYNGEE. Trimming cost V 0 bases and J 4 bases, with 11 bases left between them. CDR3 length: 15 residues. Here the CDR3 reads CASSVAGYGYNEQFF. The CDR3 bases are TGTGCCAGCAGCGTAGCAGGGTACGGATACAATGAGCAGTTCTTC.

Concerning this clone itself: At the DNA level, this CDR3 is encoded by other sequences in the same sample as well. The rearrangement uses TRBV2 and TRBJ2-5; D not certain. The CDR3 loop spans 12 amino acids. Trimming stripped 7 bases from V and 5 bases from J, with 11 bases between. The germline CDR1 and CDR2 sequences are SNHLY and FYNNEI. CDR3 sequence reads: CASNSLRETQYF. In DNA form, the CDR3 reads TGTGCCAGCAACTCCTTGAGGGAGACCCAGTACTTC. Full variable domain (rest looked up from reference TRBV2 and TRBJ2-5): EPEVTQTPSHQVTQMGQEVILRCVPISNHLYFYWYRQILGQKVEFLVSFYNNEISEKSEIFDDQFSVERPDGSNFTLKIRSTKLEDSAMYFCASNSLRETQYFGPGTRLLVL.

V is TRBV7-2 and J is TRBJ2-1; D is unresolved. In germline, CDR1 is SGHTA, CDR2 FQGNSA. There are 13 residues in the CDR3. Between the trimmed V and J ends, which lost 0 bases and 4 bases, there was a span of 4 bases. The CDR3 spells CASSLAQYNEQFF. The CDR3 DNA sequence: TGTGCCAGCAGCTTAGCCCAGTACAATGAGCAGTTCTTC.

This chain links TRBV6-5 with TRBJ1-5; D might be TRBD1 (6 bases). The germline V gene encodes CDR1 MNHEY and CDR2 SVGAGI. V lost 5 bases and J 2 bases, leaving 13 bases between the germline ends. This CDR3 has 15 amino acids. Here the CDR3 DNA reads TGTGCCAGCAGTACCCTACAGGGAGGCAATCAGCCCCAGCATTTT. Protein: CASSTLQGGNQPQHF.

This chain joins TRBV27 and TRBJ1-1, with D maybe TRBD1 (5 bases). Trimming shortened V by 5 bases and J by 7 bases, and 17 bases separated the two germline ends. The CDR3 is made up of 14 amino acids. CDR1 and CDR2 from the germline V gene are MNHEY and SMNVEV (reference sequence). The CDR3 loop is CASSTQGGSSEAFF. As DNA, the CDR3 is TGTGCCAGCAGTACTCAGGGAGGGTCAAGTGAAGCTTTCTTT.

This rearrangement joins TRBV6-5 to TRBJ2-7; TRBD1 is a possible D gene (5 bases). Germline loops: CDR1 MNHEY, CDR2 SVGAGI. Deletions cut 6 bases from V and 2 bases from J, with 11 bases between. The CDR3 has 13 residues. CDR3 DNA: TGTGCCAGCAGAGCCAGGGTAACCTACGAGCAGTACTTC. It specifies CASRARVTYEQYF.

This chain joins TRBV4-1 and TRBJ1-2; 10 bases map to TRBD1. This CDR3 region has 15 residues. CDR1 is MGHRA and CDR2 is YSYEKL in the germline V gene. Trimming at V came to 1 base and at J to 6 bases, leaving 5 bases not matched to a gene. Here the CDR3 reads CASSQGQGAENGYTF. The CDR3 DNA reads TGCGCCAGCAGCCAAGGACAGGGGGCAGAGAATGGCTACACCTTC.

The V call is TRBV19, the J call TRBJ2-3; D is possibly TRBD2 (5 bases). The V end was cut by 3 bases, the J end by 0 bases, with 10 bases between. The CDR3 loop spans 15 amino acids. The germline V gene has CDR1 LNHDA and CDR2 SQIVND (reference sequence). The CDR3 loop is CASSIALASTDTQYF. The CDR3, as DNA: TGTGCCAGTAGTATTGCCTTAGCGAGCACAGATACGCAGTATTTT.

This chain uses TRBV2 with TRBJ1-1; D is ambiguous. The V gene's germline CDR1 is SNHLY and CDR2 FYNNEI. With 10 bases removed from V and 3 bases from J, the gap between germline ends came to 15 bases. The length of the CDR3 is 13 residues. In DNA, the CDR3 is TGTGCCACCCCGGCGCGAGGAGACACTGAAGCTTTCTTT. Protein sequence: CATPARGDTEAFF.

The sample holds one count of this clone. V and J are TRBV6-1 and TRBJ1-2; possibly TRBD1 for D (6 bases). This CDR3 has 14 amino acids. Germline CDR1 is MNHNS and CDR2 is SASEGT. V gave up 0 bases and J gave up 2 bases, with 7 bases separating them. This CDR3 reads CASSEAGGNYGYTF. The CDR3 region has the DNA TGTGCCAGCAGTGAAGCAGGGGGAAACTATGGCTACACCTTC.

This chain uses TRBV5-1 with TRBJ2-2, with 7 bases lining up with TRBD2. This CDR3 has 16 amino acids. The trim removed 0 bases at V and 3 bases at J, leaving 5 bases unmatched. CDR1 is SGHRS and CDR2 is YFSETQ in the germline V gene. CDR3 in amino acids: CASSLAGGSYTGELFF. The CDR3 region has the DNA TGCGCCAGCAGCTTGGCGGGCGGGAGTTACACCGGGGAGCTGTTTTTT.

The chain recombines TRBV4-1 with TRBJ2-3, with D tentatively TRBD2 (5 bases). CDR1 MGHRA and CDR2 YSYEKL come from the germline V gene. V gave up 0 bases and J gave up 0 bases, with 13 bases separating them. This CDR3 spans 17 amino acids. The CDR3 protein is CASSQDTADLSTDTQYF. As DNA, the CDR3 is TGCGCCAGCAGCCAAGATACAGCGGACCTTAGCACAGATACGCAGTATTTT.

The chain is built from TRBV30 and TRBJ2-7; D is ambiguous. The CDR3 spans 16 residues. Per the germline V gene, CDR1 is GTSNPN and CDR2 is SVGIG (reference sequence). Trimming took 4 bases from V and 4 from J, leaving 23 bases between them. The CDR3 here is CAWIFFKQKAAYEQYF. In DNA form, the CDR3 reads TGTGCCTGGATTTTTTTCAAGCAGAAGGCGGCATACGAGCAGTACTTC.

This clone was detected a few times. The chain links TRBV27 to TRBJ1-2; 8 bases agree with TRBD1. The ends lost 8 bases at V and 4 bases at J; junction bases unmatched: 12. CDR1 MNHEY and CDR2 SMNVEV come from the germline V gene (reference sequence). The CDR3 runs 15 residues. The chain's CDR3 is CASQRTGTDTYGYTF. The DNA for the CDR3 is TGTGCCAGCCAGAGGACAGGGACGGATACCTATGGCTACACCTTC.

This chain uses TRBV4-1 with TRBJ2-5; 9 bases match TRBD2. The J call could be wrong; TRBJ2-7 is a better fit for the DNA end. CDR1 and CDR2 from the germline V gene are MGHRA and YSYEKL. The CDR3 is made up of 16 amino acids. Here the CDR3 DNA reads TGCGCCAGCAGCCCCACTAGCGGGTCAAACTTCGACGAGCAGTACTTC. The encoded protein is CASSPTSGSNFDEQYF.

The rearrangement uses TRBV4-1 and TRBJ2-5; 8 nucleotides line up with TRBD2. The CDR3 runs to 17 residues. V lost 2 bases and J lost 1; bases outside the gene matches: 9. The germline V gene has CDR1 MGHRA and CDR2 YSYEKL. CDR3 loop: CASSQPIPGGLQETQYF. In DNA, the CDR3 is TGCGCCAGCAGCCAACCCATCCCGGGGGGGCTCCAAGAGACCCAGTACTTC.

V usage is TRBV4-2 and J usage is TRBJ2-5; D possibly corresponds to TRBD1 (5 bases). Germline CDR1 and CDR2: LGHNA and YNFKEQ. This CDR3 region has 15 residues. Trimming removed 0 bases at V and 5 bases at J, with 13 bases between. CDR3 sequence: CASSQDREGGETQYF. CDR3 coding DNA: TGTGCCAGCAGCCAAGACAGGGAAGGTGGGGAGACCCAGTACTTC.

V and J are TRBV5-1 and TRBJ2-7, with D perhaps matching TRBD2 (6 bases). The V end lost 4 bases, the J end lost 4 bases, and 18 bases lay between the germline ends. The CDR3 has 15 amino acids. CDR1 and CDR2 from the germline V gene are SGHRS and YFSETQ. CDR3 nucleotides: TGCGCCAGCAGCCCCCAGCGGGTGGGATCTTACGAGCAGTACTTC. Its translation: CASSPQRVGSYEQYF.

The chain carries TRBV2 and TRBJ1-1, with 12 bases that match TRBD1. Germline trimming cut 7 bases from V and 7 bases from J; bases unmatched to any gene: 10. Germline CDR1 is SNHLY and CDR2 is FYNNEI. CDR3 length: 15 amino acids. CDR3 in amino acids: CASTLEGQGAGEAFF. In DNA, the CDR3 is TGTGCCAGCACCTTGGAGGGACAGGGGGCGGGTGAAGCTTTCTTT.